This entry features one TCR beta chain sequence. Its antigen is still unknown. The data derive from a study of T cells after yellow fever vaccination. Study-level findings and limits: The secondary response was weaker, and its peak arrived faster, on day 5 versus 15. Any FACS-sorted repertoire could hold abundant clonotypes that contaminate it from the bulk population.

Each CDR3 protein gets one entry after TCRdb re-called the 5' RACE reads with MiXCR. The data show a few hundred thousand distinct CDR3 sequences, around 20% seen once. The source of this sequence is a man between 18 and 29 years old who received the YFV17D yellow fever vaccine. The input for sequencing was PBMCs, taken before the yellow fever booster vaccination.

CDR3: CASTLGHSLNTEAFF. The CDR3 nucleotides are TGTGCCAGCACTCTAGGACATAGCTTGAACACTGAAGCTTTCTTT. The V call is TRBV6-5, the J call TRBJ1-1; D might be TRBD1 (5 bases). The CDR3 is 15 amino acids. Germline lookup yields CDR1 MNHEY and CDR2 SVGAGI. V was cut by 7 bases and J by 0 bases, with 15 bases left in between.